This T cell receptor (beta chain) emerged from a study of cytomegalovirus exposure and HLA in healthy donors (dated by TCRdb to 2017 to 2019). Context from the whole study: According to an earlier analysis of a few hundred of the donors, about 190 million T cells yielded roughly 100 million unique TCR beta sequences and approximately 280 Gb of sequence data. Alongside the repertoire data, information on donor age, sex, ethnicity and CMV serostatus was compiled. All discovery cohort repertoires had been generated on a single sequencing platform. Of the roughly 420 genotyped donors, 80% to 90% were placed in the genetic ancestry cluster associated with self-reported Caucasian donors. To study patterns of TCR occurrence, a later analysis re-analyzed previously published TCR beta repertoires from 666 donors and added high-resolution HLA genotyping. Typing coverage differed by locus: A, B, C, DRB1 and DQB1 were typed in about 620-630 donors, DQA1 in 500 to 550, DPA1 in approximately 610, and DPB1 in around 490. Besides the first cohort of about 730 subjects, a separate validation cohort made up of 120 or so different subjects was used. An earlier analysis of around 580 of the donors used high-throughput TCR beta sequencing to judge whether each TCR beta V gene segment behaved as functional or pseudogenic. An early release covering 550 to 650 HLA-typed donors comprised roughly 300 gigabases of sequencing data and about 90 million unique TCR sequences. In a later genetic analysis, genome-wide SNP genotypes for about 55% of the roughly 700 donors were used, and that subset was treated as a discovery cohort. The study aimed to test whether signatures of past pathogen exposure could be identified by cataloging public T cell receptors. Among about 400 genotyped donors of the cohort, an average of approximately 240,000 unique TCR beta nucleotide sequences was sequenced per donor, of which about 18% were non-productive. The study used immunosequencing to profile the T cell repertoires of approximately 640 subjects and linked those repertoires to cytomegalovirus serostatus. Because of strong linkage in the cohort, five DR-DQ haplotypes were treated as single units for association and clustering. Class I and class II HLA loci were covered by the typing at four-digit resolution. To predict cytomegalovirus infection status, the study brought together high-throughput TCR immunosequencing, statistical association of individual TCRs with disease status, and machine learning. In the later analysis, no new phenotypic data were used to find candidate immune exposures; instead, reliance was placed on TCR beta sequences and their occurrence across donors. What the research found in general, with its limitations: According to a later analysis, parvovirus B19, influenza, CMV and Epstein-Barr virus appeared linked to several top co-occurrence clusters. Three of the identified cytomegalovirus-associated TCR beta chains were confirmed in vitro to be specific for cytomegalovirus antigens. It was suggested by the authors that the approach could potentially be generalized to other disease states and immunological phenotypes. The study listed 164 TCR beta chains as associated with cytomegalovirus. Across donors, most TCR sequences were observed very rarely, whereas some public TCRs were present in many individuals. Compared with equally common non-associated chains, HLA-associated TCR beta chains in a later analysis were more clonally expanded and had lower generation probabilities. The classifier was reported to diagnose cytomegalovirus status with high specificity and sensitivity in both the original and validation cohorts. A further reported finding was that TCR beta sequences accurately predicted the HLA-A and HLA-B alleles for most subjects in the first cohort. In a later analysis, some 18,000 TCR beta sequences were associated with specific HLA alleles at a false discovery rate of 0.05. Because counts were too low, roughly 17 rarely observed V segments, including chromosome 9 orphons, were left out of the earlier analysis of a few hundred of the donors. An earlier analysis of 587 of the donors showed that most TCR beta V segments appeared in productive rearrangements either about 90% or about 30% of the time, which broadly matched IMGT annotations. The sequencing pipeline was judged likely to have produced a cluster of highly shared sequence variants as a technical artifact. The cohort was sequenced for TCR beta chains only, and without alpha or paired-chain data the features that could be detected were limited. Assigning TCR associations to individual alleles was difficult when HLA alleles, especially DR and DQ, strongly co-occurred. Linkage disequilibrium might explain the correlated functional status among segregating V segments, but an unknown experimental factor could not be ruled out. Most CMV-associated TCR beta chains appeared to be HLA-restricted in a later analysis, and the HLA associations seemed to be driven largely by CMV exposure. In a later genetic analysis, fewer N-insertions in productive TCRs were reported among donors in an Asian-associated ancestry cluster than the roughly 700-donor mean. Presence/absence analyses assumed roughly uniform sequencing depth across donors, an assumption that may not hold. V-gene and J-gene trimming of TCR beta chains was associated with a missense DCLRE1C variant in a later genetic analysis, and the association was replicated in an independent cohort. Immune exposure information for the cohort was limited to CMV serostatus. A later analysis found that TCR association rates varied across HLA loci, with DRB1 alleles showing the most associated TCRs and HLA-C alleles the fewest. HLA typing was unavailable for some donors at each locus, so association tests used only the typed subset. Some IMGT-functional V segments, including TRBV6-2 and TRBV6-3, could not be told apart with the 87-base-pair reads, so those segments were excluded.

Trimming removed 7 bases from V and 5 bases from J, leaving 8 bases between the germline ends. Reading the germline V gene gives CDR1 MNHEY and CDR2 SVGAGI. The CDR3 goes from the cysteine to the phenylalanine over 11 residues. The entry retains the CDR3 DNA only, 33 bases that are in frame from base 1. Library generation was performed with the immunoSEQ multiplex PCR assay. For the multiplex PCR, a mixture combining 60 forward primers for TCR Vbeta segments and 13 reverse primers for TCR Jbeta segments was used. The CDR3 region of rearranged TCR beta genes was amplified from genomic DNA by a multiplex PCR assay. On the Illumina HiSeq System, the amplified TCR beta libraries were sequenced as 87-base-pair reads. On the authors' methods: Across the roughly 600 repertoires, a later analysis counted tens of millions of unique TCR beta chains, around 11 million of which were shared by at least two donors. Raw reads were error-corrected and collapsed into unique sequences with a nearest-neighbor algorithm that merged closely related sequences to remove PCR and sequencing errors. Alignment of CDR3 sequences to IMGT reference sequences was used to assign V, D and J gene segments. For a sequence to be retained, a match of at least six nucleotides was required to both a V gene segment and a J gene segment. A rearrangement counted as productive if the CDR3 had no stop codons and remained in frame with V and J, and every other rearrangement counted as non-productive. Following IMGT convention, CDR3 was defined as the stretch from the second conserved V-encoded cysteine up to the conserved J-encoded phenylalanine. The earlier analysis of some 550 of the donors excluded any sequence lacking an unambiguous match to a single V gene segment. An earlier analysis of about 590 of the donors classified V segments as functional when productive rearrangements were above 56.7% and as segregating when the standard deviation between donors was above 5%. A statistical classification framework was developed to diagnose cytomegalovirus status using the catalog of TCR beta chain sequences. V and J gene assignment, in a later analysis, came from comparing TCR nucleotide sequences with IMGT/GENE-DB human TR gene sequences. Using the TCRdist pipeline, a later analysis assigned CDR3 sequences along with most-parsimonious VDJ recombination scenarios. In a later analysis, each TCR beta chain was defined by its CDR3 amino acid sequence together with its V-gene family, and reads lacking a unique V-gene family were excluded. In a later analysis, a few hundred highly shared, low-generation-probability nucleotide sequences were removed to address suspected cross-contamination and a sequencing artifact. In a later analysis, a clonal expansion index was calculated for each public chain from normalized within-repertoire ranks of inferred template counts. In a later analysis, generation probabilities were computed with a VDJ recombination model fitted to out-of-frame rearrangements, and the resulting probabilities were checked against IGoR. In a later analysis, TCR-TCR, TCR-HLA and TCR-CMV co-occurrence was scored with hypergeometric tests, and a repertoire-size bias correction was applied to TCR pairs. To estimate false discovery rates, a later analysis permuted the HLA or CMV assignments 20 times. In a later analysis, co-occurring TCRs were grouped with DBSCAN, and TCRdist sequence similarity was added when clustering was performed within HLA-allele-positive subsets. Co-occurrence clustering excluded repertoires with fewer than 30,000 or more than 120,000 public chains, plus five with anomalous nucleotide sharing. TCRdb re-hosts the immuneACCESS table, in-frame sequences only. Its copies lack some clones; in the studies checked, an unresolved V gene accounts for under half of them, and the cause for the rest is not known. V and J calls and clone size follow that table, whereas D and trimming were derived from the DNA. The sample table records some 190,000 clones; approximately 84% of these occur just once. Jointly, the top ten make up around 1.4% of the sample.

The cohort comprised hundreds of healthy bone marrow donors. All cohort members were sampled while nominally healthy, although unrecorded immune exposures were likely present. The donor tested CMV seropositive, placing the donor among the 250 to 350 seropositive members of the cohort. Each donor provided a peripheral blood sample, and peripheral blood mononuclear cells were used for TCR beta sequencing. Genomic DNA was extracted from the blood cell samples with the Qiagen DNeasy Blood Extraction Kit. This clone showed up just once. Its antigen remains undetermined. No quality values exist for individual bases; no much larger clone is one base distant. Other DNA variants within this sample encode the same CDR3.

The chain is encoded by TRBV6-5 joined to TRBJ1-1, with no D gene named confidently. The sequencing sample was made of PBMCs. This clonotype originated in a girl under 18 in good health and CMV-seropositive. The CDR3 has the sequence CASTRGTEAFF. The DNA is TGTGCCAGCACCCGAGGGACTGAAGCTTTCTTT.